This T cell receptor (beta chain) was captured by sequencing in a study of cytomegalovirus exposure and HLA in healthy donors. Across the study: From around 180 million T cells, an earlier analysis saw 120 million or so unique TCR beta sequences.

Germline assignment: CDR1 SGHDT and CDR2 YYEEEE. Trimming cost V 2 bases and J 1 base, with 10 bases left between them. CDR3 length: 14 amino acids. The study ran its PCR with 60 Vbeta and 13 Jbeta primers. Only in-frame clones appear in the TCRdb table, and some are missing; sequencing was by immunoSEQ multiplex PCR. The sample yields approximately 200,000 clones, 80% to 85% seen once. This clone was found once. This receptor was identified in a boy aged 5-17 years in good health and CMV-seronegative. The rearrangement links TRBV5-6 to TRBJ2-7; the D gene is possibly TRBD1 (5 bases). Sample: PBMCs. The CDR3 is CASSLGPGSYEQYF. CDR3 coding DNA: TGTGCCAGCAGCTTAGGGCCAGGGTCCTACGAGCAGTACTTC.